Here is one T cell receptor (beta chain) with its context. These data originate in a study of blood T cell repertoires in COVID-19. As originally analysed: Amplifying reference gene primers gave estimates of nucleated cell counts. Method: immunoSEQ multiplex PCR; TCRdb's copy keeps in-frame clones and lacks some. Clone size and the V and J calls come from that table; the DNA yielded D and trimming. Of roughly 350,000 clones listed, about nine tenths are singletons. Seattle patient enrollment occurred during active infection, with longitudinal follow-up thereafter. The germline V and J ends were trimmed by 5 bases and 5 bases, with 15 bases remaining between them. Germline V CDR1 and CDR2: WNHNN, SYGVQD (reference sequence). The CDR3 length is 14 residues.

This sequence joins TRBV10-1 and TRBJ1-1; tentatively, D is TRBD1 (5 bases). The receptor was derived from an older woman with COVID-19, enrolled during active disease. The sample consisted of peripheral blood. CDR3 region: CASSHNQGGTEAFF. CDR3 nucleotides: TGCGCCAGCAGTCACAACCAGGGAGGGACTGAAGCTTTCTTT.